This T cell receptor beta chain originates from a study of blood T cell repertoires in COVID-19. Across the study: T cells, B-cell-depleted T cells, or PBMCs provided the cDNA or gDNA that served as material.

Seattle patients were enrolled during active infection and followed longitudinally. CDR3 length: 12 amino acids. CDR1 and CDR2 (germline): LGHDT, YNNKEL (reference sequence). Trimming removed 0 bases from V and 7 bases from J, with 6 bases in between. Sequenced by immunoSEQ multiplex PCR; TCRdb stores in-frame clones only, minus some. The profile covers some 270,000 clones, with roughly 84% appearing a single time and 0.87% taken by the ten largest. This chain joins TRBV3-1 (or the pseudogene TRBV3-2) and TRBJ1-2; D possibly corresponds to TRBD1 (5 bases). What was sequenced was peripheral blood. This sequence was found in a human donor with COVID-19, enrolled during active disease. The donor label of this sample is uncertain. The CDR3 nucleotides read TGTGCCAGCAGCCAAGACAGGGCTGGCTACACCTTC. It yields the protein CASSQDRAGYTF.